These T cell receptor beta chains were read from a single sample in a study of CD8+ T cells in alopecia areata. Produced via immunoSEQ multiplex PCR; TCRdb's table is partial and in-frame only. The sample holds approximately 150,000 clones, approximately 87% seen once. The starting material was CD8+ T cells sorted from blood, obtained at week 0. The receptor source for this set is a human donor with alopecia areata. CDR3s include the opening cysteine and the closing phenylalanine or tryptophan. D genes are given only for firm matches. Clone size appears in some rows only: once, few, many, or a class for an expanded clone.

D	V	size	J	CDR3	DNA
-	TRBV9	once	TRBJ1-1	CASSVVEENTEAFF	TGTGCCAGCAGCGTAGTGGAGGAGAACACTGAAGCTTTCTTT
TRBD1	TRBV11-1	-	TRBJ2-5	CASSLEQRGQKETQYF	TGTGCCAGCAGCTTGGAGCAGAGGGGACAGAAAGAGACCCAGTACTTC
TRBD2	TRBV2	-	TRBJ2-3	CAIVAGVTDTQYF	TGTGCCATCGTAGCGGGGGTAACAGATACGCAGTATTTT
-	TRBV7-9	-	TRBJ2-7	CASSPPRSSEQYF	TGTGCCAGCAGCCCCCCTCGGAGTTCCGAGCAGTACTTC
-	TRBV27	few	TRBJ1-5	CASSDQPQHF	TGTGCCAGCAGTGATCAGCCCCAGCATTTT
TRBD1	TRBV5-1	-	TRBJ2-7	CASSVGQGLSYEQYF	TGCGCCAGCAGCGTTGGACAGGGACTCTCATACGAGCAGTACTTC
TRBD1	TRBV27	-	TRBJ2-2	CASSLTKTGWRTGELFF	TGTGCCAGCAGTTTAACCAAGACAGGGTGGCGAACCGGGGAGCTGTTTTTT
TRBD2	TRBV29-1	few	TRBJ2-3	CSVGLAGTDTQYF	TGCAGCGTGGGACTAGCGGGGACAGATACGCAGTATTTT
-	TRBV14	few	TRBJ2-1	CASSQVQSQPALNEQFF	TGTGCCAGCAGCCAAGTTCAGTCCCAGCCAGCACTTAATGAGCAGTTCTTC
TRBD2	TRBV4-3	-	TRBJ2-5	CASSQQGLAGEETQYF	TGCGCCAGCAGCCAACAGGGACTAGCGGGAGAGGAGACCCAGTACTTC
TRBD1	TRBV2	-	TRBJ2-1	CASERWQGAGNEQFF	TGTGCCAGCGAGCGGTGGCAGGGGGCTGGCAATGAGCAGTTCTTC
-	TRBV7-2	-	TRBJ2-3	CASSLDWASPSGDTQYF	TGTGCCAGCAGCTTAGATTGGGCTAGTCCTTCGGGGGATACGCAGTATTTT
-	TRBV7-9	-	TRBJ1-4	CASSPEGGKNEKLFF	TGTGCCAGCAGCCCCGAAGGGGGGAAAAATGAAAAACTGTTTTTT
TRBD1	TRBV27	-	TRBJ2-3	CASSTRDRASTDTQYF	TGTGCCAGCTCTACTCGGGACAGAGCTAGCACAGATACGCAGTATTTT
TRBD2	TRBV7-8	-	TRBJ2-5	CASSFSPDPSGVQETQYF	TGTGCCAGCAGCTTTTCCCCAGACCCTAGCGGGGTCCAAGAGACCCAGTACTTC
TRBD1	TRBV7-6	once	TRBJ2-1	CASSSGDSDHRGQFF	TGTGCCAGCAGCTCAGGGGACAGCGACCACCGGGGGCAGTTCTTC
TRBD1	TRBV19	-	TRBJ1-5	CASNPGGDYQPQHF	TGTGCCAGTAACCCAGGGGGGGACTATCAGCCCCAGCATTTT
TRBD2	TRBV7-9	-	TRBJ2-1	CASSSTWTSGRNEQFF	TGTGCCAGCAGCTCCACTTGGACTAGCGGGCGGAATGAGCAGTTCTTC
-	TRBV4-1	-	TRBJ2-7	CASSLSGPSAYEQYF	TGCGCCAGCAGCCTCAGTGGGCCGAGTGCCTACGAGCAGTACTTC
-	TRBV27	-	TRBJ2-3	CASSLGSSGADTQYF	TGTGCCAGCAGTTTAGGGTCCTCCGGGGCAGATACGCAGTATTTT
-	TRBV6-6	-	TRBJ1-6	CASRPTVLGNSPLHF	TGTGCCAGCCGTCCGACAGTGCTTGGTAATTCACCCCTCCACTTT
-	TRBV15	few	TRBJ2-4	CATSEGPSKENIQYF	TGTGCCACCAGCGAGGGGCCCAGCAAGGAAAACATTCAGTACTTC